A single sample gave rise to the 19 T cell receptor beta chains below, sequenced in a study of blood T cells in healthy people across ages. The second PCR ran roughly 7 to 11 cycles with a sample-barcoded 5' primer and J-beta primers. TCRdb processed the 5' RACE reads anew with MiXCR; each CDR3 protein has one entry. The data contain more than 1.4 million distinct CDR3 sequences, 42% of them singletons. The specimen sequenced was blood. Every receptor here comes from a woman under 30 in good health.

In regard to this clonotype: A much larger clone is a single base away; this may be a read error. The rearrangement links TRBV7-2 to TRBJ2-3; 7 nucleotides agree with TRBD1. This CDR3 has 15 residues. From germline, CDR1 is SGHTA and CDR2 FQGNSA. The CDR3 coding sequence is TGTGCCTGCAGCCGAACAGGGGATAGCACAGATACGCAGTATTTT. Translated: CACSRTGDSTDTQYF.

This clonotype was seen more than once but under ten times. This chain uses TRBV29-1 with TRBJ2-1; 8 bases are a match to TRBD1. The CDR3 consists of 17 residues. J was trimmed by 6 bases and V by 4 bases; bases with no gene match: 17. Germline V CDR1 and CDR2: SQVTM, ANQGSEA. Here the CDR3 reads CSVGGTGARIDINEQFF. As DNA, the CDR3 is TGCAGCGTTGGAGGGACAGGAGCGAGAATAGATATCAATGAGCAGTTCTTC.

This clonotype was seen only a few times. The chain is built from TRBV7-9 and TRBJ2-7; 7 bases line up with TRBD1. CDR3 length: 13 amino acids. V lost 10 bases and J lost 0; bases outside the gene matches: 6. CDR1 SEHNR and CDR2 FQNEAQ come from the germline V gene (reference sequence). CDR3 amino acids: CATTRDSSYEQYF. Written as DNA, the CDR3 is TGTGCCACCACCCGGGACAGCTCCTACGAGCAGTACTTC.

The chain recombines TRBV15 with TRBJ2-7; possibly TRBD1 for D (7 bases). The CDR3 extends over 16 amino acids. In germline, CDR1 is LNHNV, CDR2 YYDKDF (reference sequence). The V and J ends lost 1 base and 4 bases respectively, with 17 bases between them. The CDR3 nucleotides are TGTGCCACCAGCAGAGGGACAGGCGGAGGGGGATACGAGCAGTACTTC. As protein: CATSRGTGGGGYEQYF.

In this sample, this clonotype turned up once. The V and J genes are TRBV11-2 and TRBJ1-1, with D possibly being TRBD1 (6 bases). Per the germline V gene, CDR1 is SGHAT and CDR2 is FQNNGV. Trimming shortened V by 5 bases and J by 4 bases, and 14 bases separated the two germline ends. The length of the CDR3 is 14 residues. As DNA, the CDR3 is TGTGCCAGCAGCCCCGAAAACAGGGCCACTGAAGCTTTCTTT. Translated: CASSPENRATEAFF.

This clonotype has just a few counts. The genes are TRBV12-3 or TRBV12-4 and TRBJ2-1; D not certain. Trimming took 0 bases from V and 5 from J, leaving 14 bases between them. The CDR3 runs to 16 residues. This CDR3 is CASSLAPGPPHNEQFF. The CDR3 DNA sequence: TGTGCCAGCAGTTTAGCGCCCGGGCCCCCCCACAATGAGCAGTTCTTC.

As for this clonotype: A junction boundary mismatches the germline segment, possibly from a read error. J is TRBJ1-2 and V is TRBV4-1, with D perhaps matching TRBD1 (6 bases). Per the germline V gene, CDR1 is MGHRA and CDR2 is YSYEKL. This CDR3 has 15 residues. The CDR3 loop reads CASSQPGVENYGCTF. DNA for the CDR3: TGCGCCAGCAGCCAACCAGGGGTGGAGAACTATGGCTGCACCTTC.

The chain employs TRBV12-3 or TRBV12-4 and TRBJ1-1, with a possible D match to TRBD1 (6 bases). The CDR3 extends over 13 amino acids. V lost 5 bases and J 3 bases, leaving 10 bases between the germline ends. The CDR3 DNA follows: TGTGCCAGCAGTGTTAAGGGGGACACTGAAGCTTTCTTT. It codes for CASSVKGDTEAFF.

This clonotype was counted only a few times. The chain recombines TRBV6-1 with TRBJ2-5; 8 positions match TRBD2. The CDR3 extends over 17 amino acids. V shed 5 bases, J shed 2 bases, and the junction held 13 bases outside the gene matches. In germline, CDR1 is MNHNS, CDR2 SASEGT. CDR3 residues: CASSPGWSGGRQETQYF. CDR3 coding DNA: TGTGCCAGCAGTCCCGGGTGGAGCGGGGGTAGGCAAGAGACCCAGTACTTC.

The rearrangement links TRBV25-1 to TRBJ2-7, with 9 bases lining up with TRBD2. V gave up 9 bases and J gave up 2 bases; unmatched junction bases: 8. Germline lookup yields CDR1 MGHDK and CDR2 SYGVNS. The CDR3 length is 14 residues. In DNA, the CDR3 is TGTGCCAGAAAGCGCGGGAGGGAGGCCTACGAGCAGTACTTC. Amino acid sequence: CARKRGREAYEQYF.

The chain links TRBV5-1 to TRBJ2-7; 8 bases agree with TRBD2. CDR3 size: 17 residues. CDR1 SGHRS and CDR2 YFSETQ come from the germline V gene. V gave up 0 bases and J gave up 0 bases; unmatched junction bases: 8. The CDR3 sequence is CASSLAYGAGVSYEQYF. In DNA, the CDR3 is TGCGCCAGCAGCTTGGCGTACGGAGCGGGGGTCTCCTACGAGCAGTACTTC.

The V call is TRBV5-1, the J call TRBJ1-6; D not certain. This CDR3 spans 15 amino acids. V lost 4 bases, J lost 10 bases, and 18 bases lay in between. The germline gives CDR1 SGHRS, CDR2 YFSETQ. CDR3 DNA: TGCGCCAGCAGCCCTGCGTCCCGAAGCACCTCACCCCTCCACTTT. Its translation is CASSPASRSTSPLHF.

The table lists this clonotype with a few counts. For the CDR3, the DNA is TGTGCCAGCACCTGGGAAAGCTCCTATAATTCACCCCTCCACTTT. Protein product: CASTWESSYNSPLHF. The J gene is TRBJ1-6, the V gene TRBV28, with D unresolved. The CDR3 spans 15 residues. V was cut by 7 bases and J by 0 bases, with 10 bases left in between. Germline V gene lookup returns CDR1 MDHEN and CDR2 SYDVKM.

The chain carries TRBV7-8 and TRBJ2-3; 8 nucleotides align to TRBD1. Looked up from germline, CDR1 is SGHVS and CDR2 is FQNEAQ. Trimming at V came to 1 base and at J to 7 bases, leaving 4 bases not matched to a gene. The CDR3 spans 14 residues. Here the CDR3 reads CASSLDRGENTQYF. As DNA, the CDR3 is TGTGCCAGCAGCTTAGACAGGGGGGAGAATACGCAGTATTTT.

The V call is TRBV10-3, the J call TRBJ2-1, with 9 bases fitting TRBD2. V was clipped by 3 bases and J by 6 bases; unmatched bases: 12. There are 17 residues in the CDR3. Germline V gives CDR1 ENHRY, CDR2 SYGVKD. The CDR3 spells CAISDSKTGTSSNEQFF. The CDR3 DNA reads as TGTGCCATCAGTGACTCAAAAACCGGGACTAGCAGCAATGAGCAGTTCTTC.

V usage is TRBV11-2 and J usage is TRBJ2-1; 9 nucleotides agree with TRBD1. V trimming: 9 bases; J trimming: 10 bases; junction bases outside the gene matches: 16. Germline V gives CDR1 SGHAT, CDR2 FQNNGV. This CDR3 has 15 residues. The CDR3 loop is CASRGPGQGHYEQFF. The DNA for the CDR3 is TGTGCCAGTAGGGGGCCGGGACAGGGCCACTACGAGCAGTTCTTC.

The chain joins TRBV28 to TRBJ1-1, with no clear D. The CDR3 loop spans 13 amino acids. In germline, CDR1 is MDHEN, CDR2 SYDVKM. For the CDR3, the DNA is TGTGCTTCTCACCCCAGGAGAGACACTGAAGCTTTCTTT. The encoded protein is CASHPRRDTEAFF.

In its sample, this clonotype was seen a few times. The chain employs TRBV3-1 and TRBJ2-1; 11 bases are a match to TRBD2. Losses at the gene ends were 3 bases for V and 8 bases for J; bases not matched to a gene: 15. This CDR3 region has 18 residues. Germline CDR1 reads LGHDT; CDR2 reads YNNKEL (reference sequence). In nucleotides, the CDR3 is TGTGCCAGCAGCCAGAAAGAACGGCTAGCGGGAGGCGGCCATGAGCAGTTCTTC. Encoded protein: CASSQKERLAGGGHEQFF.

This clonotype was picked up a small number of times. The junction departs from germline at one end; a sequencing error may be responsible. The rearrangement joins TRBV29-1 to TRBJ2-1, with 9 bases identical to TRBD1. The CDR3 spans 14 residues. CDR1 and CDR2 from the germline V gene are SQVTM and ANQGSEA. The CDR3 nucleotides are TGCAGCGTGGAAGGACAGGGGTCCTACAATGAGCAGTTCTTC. Translated: CSVEGQGSYNEQFF.